Below, 32 T cell receptor beta chains from the same sample are listed, as sequenced in a study of regulatory T cells in long-lasting Graves disease. Time point: newly diagnosed GD, antithyroid drugs for less than 3 months. PBMC-derived RNA was used for the TCR library. According to the study, TCR beta libraries were built with iRepertoire HTBI primers and CDR3-region Arm-PCR. TCRdb recomputed calls from the multiplex PCR reads with MiXCR, one row per CDR3 protein. The top ten clones hold more than 10% of a sample with 550,000 to 600,000 distinct CDR3 sequences, about 16% of them seen once. Another study also made use of these data, one on T cells in Graves' hyperthyroidism and ophthalmopathy.

Source: peripheral blood mononuclear cells (PBMCs), taken at new diagnosis, from a patient treated with antithyroid drugs. The receptors stem from a man younger than 35 with Graves disease.

The chain has TRBV5-4 and TRBJ2-2; 7 bases agree with TRBD1. The CDR3 has 16 residues. J gave up 2 bases and V 3 bases, and 7 bases lay outside the gene matches. Germline V gene data show CDR1 as SGHNT and CDR2 as YYREEE (reference sequence). The CDR3 DNA sequence: TGTGCCAGCAGCTCGGGACAGAGCTCCAACACCGGGGAGCTGTTTTTT. Translation gives CASSSGQSSNTGELFF.

This clonotype showed up just a few times. V is TRBV20-1 and J is TRBJ2-1, with D possibly being TRBD2 (5 bases). Looked up from germline, CDR1 is DFQATT and CDR2 is SNEGSKA (reference sequence). CDR3 length: 14 residues. The V gene lost 6 bases and the J gene lost 3 bases, with 15 bases spanning the gap. Here the CDR3 reads CSAPSKTSYNEQFF. For the CDR3, the DNA is TGCAGTGCCCCCTCGAAAACTAGCTACAATGAGCAGTTCTTC.

This clonotype was detected a few times. The chain uses TRBV6-2 or TRBV6-3 and TRBJ2-3; 10 nucleotides match TRBD2. CDR1 and CDR2 (germline): MNHEY, SVGEGT. V shed 7 bases and J 3 bases; nucleotides not matched to a gene: 7. The CDR3 extends over 15 amino acids. In nucleotides, the CDR3 is TGTGCCAGCATCATAACTAGCGGGGTTACAGATACGCAGTATTTT. Protein: CASIITSGVTDTQYF.

This clonotype was seen only a few times. The chain uses TRBV12-3 or TRBV12-4 and TRBJ1-3, with TRBD1 as a possible D gene (6 bases). The CDR3 is 14 residues long. The V end was cut by 2 bases, the J end by 7 bases, with 12 bases between. The CDR3 loop is CASSLNPGANTIYF. The CDR3 DNA is TGTGCCAGCAGTTTAAACCCAGGGGCGAACACCATATATTTT.

This clonotype showed up just a few times. The chain is built from TRBV30 and TRBJ2-7; perhaps TRBD1 as D (6 bases). V lost 4 bases, J lost 4 bases, and 14 bases lay in between. The CDR3 spans 13 residues. The V gene's germline CDR1 is GTSNPN and CDR2 SVGIG (reference sequence). The CDR3 region has the DNA TGTGCCTGGAACCACAGGGCCCCGTACGAGCAGTACTTC. This codes for CAWNHRAPYEQYF.

Of note for this clonotype: The junction does not match germline at one end; this may be a read error. The chain uses TRBV3-1 and TRBJ2-3; 10 nucleotides agree with TRBD2. Germline lookup yields CDR1 LGHDT and CDR2 YNNKEL (reference sequence). The CDR3 contains 16 residues. Here the CDR3 reads CASSSSSGSMYDTRYF. The CDR3, as DNA: TGTGCCAGCAGCTCCTCTAGCGGGAGTATGTATGATACGCGGTATTTT.

This clonotype was picked up many times. The chain carries TRBV2 and TRBJ2-2; D remains unclear. The germline V gene has CDR1 SNHLY and CDR2 FYNNEI. V shed 10 bases and J shed 6 bases, with 12 bases lying between them. The CDR3 totals 12 residues. The CDR3 DNA sequence: TGTGCCACCGCTCCCAGCCCCGGGGAGCTGTTTTTT. Its protein product is CATAPSPGELFF. Variable domain in full (rest from reference TRBV2 and TRBJ2-2): EPEVTQTPSHQVTQMGQEVILRCVPISNHLYFYWYRQILGQKVEFLVSFYNNEISEKSEIFDDQFSVERPDGSNFTLKIRSTKLEDSAMYFCATAPSPGELFFGEGSRLTVL.

In the case of this clonotype: A much larger clone lies a single base off, so this may be a read error. No conserved phenylalanine or tryptophan ends this CDR3, so it is likely a read error. The chain combines TRBV5-6 with TRBJ2-2; 11 bases fit TRBD2. This CDR3 spans 19 amino acids. V was clipped by 4 bases and J by 2 bases; unmatched bases: 13. Germline V gene lookup returns CDR1 SGHDT and CDR2 YYEEEE. The CDR3 loop is CASSPVLAGGFGNTGELFS. The CDR3 DNA reads TGTGCCAGCAGCCCCGTGCTAGCGGGAGGTTTCGGAAACACCGGGGAGCTGTTTTCT.

The chain recombines TRBV6-9 with TRBJ1-1; TRBD1 is a possible D gene (5 bases). The V gene lost 3 bases and the J gene lost 3 bases, with 17 bases spanning the gap. This CDR3 has 16 amino acids. Germline values: CDR1 MNHGY, CDR2 SVAAGI. CDR3 nucleotides: TGTGCCAGCAGTTACCTGCCGGGGGGAGGGGACACTGAAGCTTTCTTT. Protein: CASSYLPGGGDTEAFF.

This clonotype was detected ten times or more. The V call is TRBV11-2, the J call TRBJ2-7; the D gene is possibly TRBD1 (6 bases). V shed 0 bases and J shed 1 base, with 10 bases lying between them. Per germline, CDR1 SGHAT and CDR2 FQNNGV. The CDR3 runs to 15 residues. The CDR3 bases are TGTGCCAGCAGCTTAGAAGGTGGACAGTCCTACGAGCAGTACTTC. It codes for CASSLEGGQSYEQYF.

This clonotype was seen a handful of times. This CDR3 fails to terminate in the conserved phenylalanine or tryptophan, so it likely reflects a read error. This chain links TRBV15 with TRBJ2-1; the match to TRBD2 covers 10 bases. CDR3 length: 14 residues. J lost 7 bases, V lost 0 bases, and 0 bases had no gene match. The germline V gene has CDR1 LNHNV and CDR2 YYDKDF (reference sequence). The CDR3 DNA sequence: TGTGCCACCAGCAGAGAGACTAGCGGGAATGAGCAGTTCCTC. Translating gives CATSRETSGNEQFL.

Here the CDR3 DNA reads TGTGCCAGCTCACTCGGACAGGGGTCGCACACCGGGGAGCTGTTTTTT. Protein sequence: CASSLGQGSHTGELFF. The genes are TRBV18 and TRBJ2-2; 9 nucleotides match TRBD1. This CDR3 spans 16 amino acids. The germline gives CDR1 KGHSH, CDR2 LQKENI. The trim removed 4 bases at V and 3 bases at J, leaving 6 bases unmatched.

This clonotype was found a few times. This chain connects TRBV5-1 to TRBJ2-2; perhaps TRBD2 as D (6 bases). Per the germline V gene, CDR1 is SGHRS and CDR2 is YFSETQ. V was cut by 4 bases and J by 4 bases, with 23 bases left in between. This CDR3 is built from 18 residues. The CDR3 DNA sequence: TGCGCCAGCAGCCTCGGGGACTGGGACCTGGTAGTCACCGGGGAGCTGTTTTTT. The encoded protein is CASSLGDWDLVVTGELFF.

This clonotype appeared a few times. A much larger clone sits a single nucleotide away, making a read error possible. V usage is TRBV7-9 and J usage is TRBJ2-1; the match to TRBD2 covers 11 bases. CDR1 SEHNR and CDR2 FQNEAQ come from the germline V gene (reference sequence). V trimming: 7 bases; J trimming: 15 bases; junction bases outside the gene matches: 20. The CDR3 has 16 residues. CDR3 nucleotide sequence: TGTGCCAGCACCCCGTTAGCGGGAGGGCCCGAGTCTTGGCGGTTCTTC. Amino acid sequence: CASTPLAGGPESWRFF.

This clonotype was observed a handful of times. The chain links TRBV24-1 to TRBJ2-2; no clear D. V lost 7 bases and J 3 bases, leaving 5 bases between the germline ends. The CDR3 is 12 amino acids. The germline CDR1 and CDR2 sequences are KGHDR and SFDVKD. CDR3 protein: CATRRDTGELFF. In nucleotides, the CDR3 is TGTGCCACCAGACGGGACACCGGGGAGCTGTTTTTT.

The gene calls are TRBV9 and TRBJ2-6; tentative D call: TRBD1 (5 bases). Trimming took off 5 bases at V and 0 bases at J, with 15 bases between the two ends. There are 17 residues in the CDR3. Germline values: CDR1 SGDLS, CDR2 YYNGEE. The CDR3, as DNA: TGTGCCAGCAGGTTCGTGCCGGACAACTCTGGGGCCAACGTCCTGACTTTC. Translating gives CASRFVPDNSGANVLTF.

This clonotype was recorded at least ten times. The chain links TRBV12-5 to TRBJ2-1; TRBD2 aligns across 7 bases. With V trimmed by 7 bases and J by 6 bases, 15 bases remained unmatched. The CDR3 is 16 amino acids. From germline, CDR1 is LGHNT and CDR2 FRNRAP. The DNA of the CDR3 is TGTGCTAGTGCCGATGGGGCCAGCGGGAATCTCAATGAGCAGTTCTTC. It translates to CASADGASGNLNEQFF.

The table lists this clonotype with many counts. The rearrangement uses TRBV20-1 and TRBJ1-5; D is uncertain. The CDR3 spans 12 residues. CDR1 and CDR2 from the germline V gene are DFQATT and SNEGSKA (reference sequence). With 4 bases removed from V and 5 bases from J, the gap between germline ends came to 9 bases. CDR3 sequence reads: CSATSTDQPQHF. As DNA, the CDR3 is TGCAGTGCTACAAGCACTGATCAGCCCCAGCATTTT.

This clonotype was seen a few times. This chain uses TRBV28 with TRBJ1-2; TRBD1 is a possible D gene (5 bases). The length of the CDR3 is 12 residues. V was shortened by 7 bases and J by 7 bases, with 13 bases between the two germline ends. In germline, CDR1 is MDHEN, CDR2 SYDVKM. The DNA for the CDR3 is TGTGCCAGCATCGCTGGGGGGACTGGCTACACCTTC. Residues: CASIAGGTGYTF.

The rearrangement joins TRBV6-2 or TRBV6-3 to TRBJ1-2; D is uncertain. Germline-derived CDR1 and CDR2 are MNHEY and SVGEGT. This CDR3 region has 11 residues. The germline V and J ends were trimmed by 6 bases and 5 bases, with 7 bases remaining between them. CDR3 coding DNA: TGTGCCAGCAGGGAGTGGTATGGCTACACCTTC. It encodes CASREWYGYTF.

This chain links TRBV11-2 with TRBJ1-3; TRBD1 might be the D (5 bases). CDR3 length: 16 residues. CDR1 is SGHAT and CDR2 is FQNNGV in the germline V gene. V was trimmed by 5 bases and J by 0 bases, leaving 14 bases between them. CDR3 in DNA: TGTGCCAGCAGCCCGAGGGGTCTTGACTCTGGAAACACCATATATTTT. It codes for CASSPRGLDSGNTIYF.

In this sample, this clonotype turned up many times. The chain combines TRBV6-2 or TRBV6-3 with TRBJ2-2, with D perhaps TRBD2 (6 bases). Trimming left V 4 bases short and J 7 bases short, with 13 bases between. The CDR3 has 14 amino acids. CDR1 and CDR2 (germline): MNHEY, SVGEGT. This CDR3 is CASSSGGTGGELFF. The CDR3 DNA is TGTGCCAGCAGTTCTGGGGGGACCGGCGGGGAGCTGTTTTTT.

This clonotype was counted ten times or more. V usage is TRBV10-3 and J usage is TRBJ2-1, with 9 nucleotides matching TRBD2. Germline V gene lookup returns CDR1 ENHRY and CDR2 SYGVKD. Trimming at V came to 6 bases and at J to 5 bases, leaving 5 bases not matched to a gene. The CDR3 spans 14 residues. CDR3 residues: CAIRGSGSDNEQFF. In DNA form, the CDR3 reads TGTGCCATCAGAGGTAGCGGGAGCGACAATGAGCAGTTCTTC.

This clonotype was seen at least ten times. The chain carries TRBV12-3 or TRBV12-4 and TRBJ2-2, with no clear D. The CDR3 runs 14 residues. V shed 3 bases and J shed 1 base, with 6 bases lying between them. CDR3 residues: CASSFYGNTGELFF. For the CDR3, the DNA is TGTGCCAGCAGTTTTTATGGGAACACCGGGGAGCTGTTTTTT.

The V call is TRBV18, the J call TRBJ2-1; 7 bases align to TRBD2. CDR1 is KGHSH and CDR2 is LQKENI in the germline V gene. V shed 5 bases and J 3 bases; nucleotides not matched to a gene: 7. This CDR3 comprises 15 residues. The CDR3 DNA sequence: TGTGCCAGCTCAAGGCTAGCGGACCGCTACAATGAGCAGTTCTTC. Its protein is CASSRLADRYNEQFF.

This clonotype has just a few counts. The CDR3 nucleotides are TGTGCCACCAGTGACAGGACAAGGGGAGGCAATCAGCCCCAGCATTTT. It specifies CATSDRTRGGNQPQHF. The chain links TRBV24-1 to TRBJ1-5; possible D gene TRBD1, 5 bases. Germline-derived CDR1 and CDR2 are KGHDR and SFDVKD. The CDR3 spans 16 residues. Trimming removed 4 bases at V and 2 bases at J, with 14 bases between.

This clonotype occurred many times. The chain joins TRBV3-1 to TRBJ2-7; D may be TRBD2 (6 bases). The CDR3 has 13 amino acids. Germline CDR1 LGHDT, CDR2 YNNKEL (reference sequence). V dropped 3 bases and J dropped 6 bases, with 12 bases sitting between them. The CDR3 DNA follows: TGTGCCAGCAGCCAGGGACTGGCATCCGAGCAGTACTTC. It yields the protein CASSQGLASEQYF.

This clonotype has at least ten counts. This chain links TRBV11-2 with TRBJ2-5; D remains unclear. V gave up 5 bases and J gave up 2 bases, with 15 bases separating them. The V gene's germline CDR1 is SGHAT and CDR2 FQNNGV. The CDR3 is 15 amino acids. CDR3 residues: CASSLSWLAQETQYF. The CDR3 DNA is TGTGCCAGCAGCCTAAGCTGGTTAGCTCAAGAGACCCAGTACTTC.

By sample fraction, this clonotype is medium-sized. The chain joins TRBV7-8 to TRBJ2-3, with a possible D match to TRBD2 (5 bases). This CDR3 contains 16 residues. Germline CDR1 is SGHVS and CDR2 is FQNEAQ. V lost 5 bases, J lost 6 bases, and 21 bases lay in between. The CDR3 loop is CASSLPVGATADTQYF. The CDR3 bases are TGTGCCAGCAGCCTCCCTGTGGGAGCCACGGCGGATACGCAGTATTTT. Full variable domain (missing parts from reference TRBV7-8 and TRBJ2-3): GAGVSQSPRYKVAKRGQDVALRCDPISGHVSLFWYQQALGQGPEFLTYFQNEAQLDKSGLPSDRFFAERPEGSVSTLKIQRTQQEDSAVYLCASSLPVGATADTQYFGPGTRLTVL.

As regards this clonotype: The DNA is omitted, as the CDR3 cannot be located on it reliably, and the CDR3 follows TCRdb's listing. The chain employs TRBV5-1 and TRBJ2-1; TRBD1 reflects the table's D call only, with no check against the DNA. From its first to its last residue, the CDR3 has 23 amino acids. Germline CDR1 reads SGHRS; CDR2 reads YFSETQ. This chain's CDR3 is CASSFYICSATLLTGGRYNEQFF.

This clonotype was detected ten times or more. This chain joins TRBV11-2 and TRBJ2-7; no reliable D call. This CDR3 has 15 amino acids. From germline, CDR1 is SGHAT and CDR2 FQNNGV. V was clipped by 0 bases and J by 5 bases, with 14 bases between them. CDR3 amino acids: CASSLESVNLHEQYF. The CDR3 DNA follows: TGTGCCAGCAGCTTAGAGTCTGTAAACCTCCACGAGCAGTACTTC.

This sequence joins TRBV5-1 and TRBJ2-2; 11 bases line up with TRBD2. The trim removed 3 bases at V and 4 bases at J, leaving 11 bases unmatched. The CDR3 is 18 residues long. Germline V gene lookup returns CDR1 SGHRS and CDR2 YFSETQ. CDR3: CASSSSSLAGGPTGELFF. The CDR3 DNA reads as TGCGCCAGCAGCTCTTCATCTTTAGCGGGAGGGCCCACCGGGGAGCTGTTTTTT.